Each of the 24 T cell receptor beta chains below was sequenced from the same sample in a study of T cells in Graves' hyperthyroidism and ophthalmopathy. TCR beta CDR3 regions were amplified from RNA. TCR CDR3 underwent first-round RT-PCR with the HTBI primer set. In TCRdb, the multiplex PCR reads were re-called with MiXCR into one record per CDR3 protein. The sample consists of 730,000 or so distinct CDR3 sequences, about 19% of them appearing once. Sequencing used blood. Every receptor here comes from a woman aged 45-65 years with Graves' hyperthyroidism that later progressed to Graves' ophthalmopathy.

This clonotype showed up many times. The chain links TRBV5-1 to TRBJ2-7; 9 bases agree with TRBD1. The CDR3 is 16 residues long. J was trimmed by 7 bases and V by 0 bases; bases with no gene match: 11. Looked up from germline, CDR1 is SGHRS and CDR2 is YFSETQ. The CDR3: CASSLGRTGGSREQYF. For the CDR3, the DNA is TGCGCCAGCAGCTTGGGACGTACAGGGGGCTCGCGGGAGCAGTACTTC.

Points on this clonotype: This may stem from a read error, because a much larger clone lies one nucleotide away. This rearrangement joins TRBV20-1 to TRBJ2-1; a weak D match, TRBD2 (5 bases). The length of the CDR3 is 12 residues. Germline lookup yields CDR1 DFQATT and CDR2 SNEGSKA (reference sequence). CDR3 DNA sequence: TGCAGTACTAGGCGCCAGAACAATGAGCAGTTCTTC. This sequence encodes CSTRRQNNEQFF.

This rearrangement joins TRBV29-1 to TRBJ1-1, with a possible D match to TRBD1 (6 bases). Germline V gives CDR1 SQVTM, CDR2 ANQGSEA. The CDR3 contains 11 residues. CDR3 loop: CSGTLNTEAFF. The CDR3 DNA reads TGCTCCGGGACACTGAACACTGAAGCTTTCTTT.

This clonotype was picked up a small number of times. The J gene is TRBJ1-2, the V gene TRBV6-2 or TRBV6-3, with a possible D match to TRBD1 (5 bases). The CDR3 totals 15 residues. The V end was cut by 0 bases, the J end by 2 bases, with 10 bases between. Germline loops: CDR1 MNHEY, CDR2 SVGEGT. The CDR3 reads CASSYSPGANYGYTF. The CDR3 nucleotides read TGTGCCAGCAGTTACTCCCCTGGGGCCAACTATGGCTACACCTTC.

This clonotype occurred many times. This sequence joins TRBV11-1 and TRBJ2-7; D is unclear. The germline V gene encodes CDR1 SGHAT and CDR2 FQDESV (reference sequence). V shed 5 bases and J shed 2 bases, with 13 bases lying between them. The CDR3 covers 14 residues. In DNA, the CDR3 is TGTGCCAGCAGCCCACCGGGCGGAGCCTACGAGCAGTACTTC. Its protein is CASSPPGGAYEQYF.

At least ten counts were recorded for this clonotype. V gene TRBV11-3 combines with J gene TRBJ1-1; TRBD1 might be the D (6 bases). Deletions cut 1 base from V and 1 base from J, with 10 bases between. Germline loops: CDR1 SGHNT, CDR2 YENEEA. The length of the CDR3 is 15 residues. The DNA for the CDR3 is TGTGCCAGCAGCTTAGTTCCAGGGGAGAACACTGAAGCTTTCTTT. As protein: CASSLVPGENTEAFF.

The chain carries TRBV20-1 and TRBJ2-1; 10 bases map to TRBD1. Germline V CDR1 and CDR2: DFQATT, SNEGSKA (reference sequence). The trim removed 0 bases at V and 5 bases at J, leaving 7 bases unmatched. The CDR3 contains 16 residues. DNA for the CDR3: TGCAGTGCTAGAGACTTGGGGACAGGGGACCACAATGAGCAGTTCTTC. This codes for CSARDLGTGDHNEQFF.

In this sample, this clonotype turned up many times. The V call is TRBV11-2, the J call TRBJ2-3, with 8 bases matching TRBD2. V was pared by 6 bases and J by 7 bases, with 15 bases of the junction left unmatched. The CDR3 runs to 16 residues. Germline V lookup: CDR1 SGHAT, CDR2 FQNNGV. The CDR3, as DNA: TGTGCCAGCAGAACTCCGGGGGGGCCACCCCCACATACGCAGTATTTT. It specifies CASRTPGGPPPHTQYF.

The V and J genes are TRBV11-3 and TRBJ1-2; D ambiguous. CDR1 SGHNT and CDR2 YENEEA come from the germline V gene. The CDR3 extends over 13 amino acids. V was cut by 2 bases and J by 5 bases, with 9 bases left in between. The DNA for the CDR3 is TGTGCCAGCAGCTTACCGACGGATTATGGCTACACCTTC. Its translation: CASSLPTDYGYTF.

This clonotype occurred many times. CDR3 sequence (DNA): TGTGCCAGCAGTTACATGGATGGCTACACCTTC. The encoded protein is CASSYMDGYTF. The rearrangement uses TRBV12-3 or TRBV12-4 and TRBJ1-2; D is undetermined. The germline V and J ends were trimmed by 4 bases and 6 bases, with 6 bases remaining between them. The CDR3 extends over 11 amino acids.

The CDR3 region is CASSENWRGNTIYF. The CDR3 nucleotides are TGTGCCAGCAGTGAAAATTGGCGTGGAAACACCATATATTTT. The chain is built from TRBV25-1 and TRBJ1-3; no definite D call. CDR1 and CDR2 (germline): MGHDK, SYGVNS. The CDR3 totals 14 residues. V dropped 2 bases and J dropped 3 bases, with 8 bases sitting between them. The complete variable domain, with remaining parts taken from reference TRBV25-1 and TRBJ1-3, reads EADIYQTPRYLVIGTGKKITLECSQTMGHDKMYWYQQDPGMELHLIHYSYGVNSTEKGDLSSESTVSRIRTEHFPLTLESARPSHTSQYLCASSENWRGNTIYFGEGSWLTVV.

This clonotype was picked up a small number of times. The chain couples TRBV7-9 to TRBJ1-2; no definite D call. V was clipped by 3 bases and J by 3 bases, with 11 bases between them. This CDR3 is 14 amino acids long. CDR1 and CDR2 from the germline V gene are SEHNR and FQNEAQ (reference sequence). The CDR3 bases are TGTGCCAGCAGCTTCACAGAAGACTACTATGGCTACACCTTC. Translating gives CASSFTEDYYGYTF.

This clonotype was seen at least ten times. The V call is TRBV7-9, the J call TRBJ1-1, with 11 bases aligning to TRBD1. Germline V gene sequence: CDR1 SEHNR, CDR2 FQNEAQ (reference sequence). The CDR3 contains 14 residues. V shed 7 bases, J shed 6 bases, and the junction held 7 bases outside the gene matches. The CDR3 is CASIPGTGGSEAFF. The CDR3, as DNA: TGTGCCAGCATCCCCGGGACAGGGGGGTCTGAAGCTTTCTTT.

Ten or more counts support this clonotype. This sequence joins TRBV7-9 and TRBJ1-5; TRBD1 matches at 7 bases. Germline assignment: CDR1 SEHNR and CDR2 FQNEAQ (reference sequence). The J segment lost 2 bases and the V segment lost 5 bases, leaving 6 bases of the junction unmatched. The length of the CDR3 is 15 residues. The CDR3 bases are TGTGCCAGCAGCAAAGACAGGGCCGGCAATCAGCCCCAGCATTTT. Protein sequence: CASSKDRAGNQPQHF. Filled out from reference TRBV7-9 and TRBJ1-5, the complete variable domain reads DTGVSQNPRHKITKRGQNVTFRCDPISEHNRLYWYRQTLGQGPEFLTYFQNEAQLEKSRLLSDRFSAERPKGSFSTLEIQRTEQGDSAMYLCASSKDRAGNQPQHFGDGTRLSIL.

This clonotype has a handful of counts. The rearrangement uses TRBV6-1 and TRBJ1-1; D is undetermined. V was pared by 6 bases and J by 3 bases, with 11 bases between. CDR1 and CDR2 (germline): MNHNS, SASEGT. The CDR3 consists of 13 residues. Written as DNA, the CDR3 is TGTGCCAGCAGACTCAGGTTAGACACTGAAGCTTTCTTT. It specifies CASRLRLDTEAFF.

This clonotype was observed at least ten times. This rearrangement joins TRBV12-3 or TRBV12-4 to TRBJ2-2; D is unclear. This CDR3 region has 11 residues. The V and J ends lost 6 bases and 6 bases respectively, with 5 bases between them. CDR3 region: CASSFAGELFF. CDR3 DNA: TGTGCCAGCAGCTTCGCCGGGGAGCTGTTTTTT.

This clonotype has only a few counts. Just one base apart from a much larger clone, this may be a read error. The chain's CDR3 is CASSPGTWGMAYDEQFF. The CDR3 DNA reads as TGTGCCAGCAGCCCAGGGACGTGGGGGATGGCCTACGATGAGCAGTTCTTC. The genes are TRBV11-1 and TRBJ2-1; the D call may be TRBD1 or TRBD2 (5 bases each). There are 17 residues in the CDR3. Germline CDR1 reads SGHAT; CDR2 reads FQDESV (reference sequence).

This clonotype was seen at least ten times. The J gene is TRBJ2-1, the V gene TRBV6-2 or TRBV6-3; 12 nucleotides agree with TRBD2. Germline CDR1 and CDR2: MNHEY and SVGEGT. The CDR3 is 16 residues long. V gave up 2 bases and J gave up 8 bases; unmatched junction bases: 7. Written as DNA, the CDR3 is TGTGCCAGCAGTTACACGCTAGCGGGGGGGCGCGATGAGCAGTTCTTC. This gives the protein CASSYTLAGGRDEQFF.

The V gene is TRBV7-9, the J gene TRBJ2-1; TRBD2 agrees at 11 bases. The J segment lost 1 base and the V segment lost 2 bases, leaving 4 bases of the junction unmatched. The CDR3 extends over 17 amino acids. Germline V gives CDR1 SEHNR, CDR2 FQNEAQ (reference sequence). CDR3 bases: TGTGCCAGCAGCTTAAGGGCTAGCGGGGGGTCCTACAATGAGCAGTTCTTC. Translated: CASSLRASGGSYNEQFF.

The chain has TRBV15 and TRBJ2-1; 12 positions agree with TRBD2. V was clipped by 1 base and J by 8 bases; unmatched bases: 6. The CDR3 totals 16 residues. Germline CDR1 and CDR2: LNHNV and YYDKDF (reference sequence). The chain's CDR3 is CATSRVSSGGADEQFF. The CDR3 bases are TGTGCCACCAGCAGAGTATCTAGCGGGGGGGCAGATGAGCAGTTCTTC.

The CDR3 nucleotides are TGTGCCAGTAGTTCGGCAGGGGCTACTGGGGCCAACGTCCTGACTTTC. The encoded protein is CASSSAGATGANVLTF. The chain is built from TRBV19 and TRBJ2-6, with a tentative D call TRBD1 (6 bases). Germline CDR1 reads LNHDA; CDR2 reads SQIVND (reference sequence). Between the trimmed V and J ends, which lost 5 bases and 2 bases, there was a span of 13 bases. This CDR3 comprises 16 residues.

V gene TRBV4-1 combines with J gene TRBJ1-4; TRBD1 matches at 10 bases. This CDR3 region has 15 residues. With 2 bases clipped from V and 5 bases from J, the junction kept 2 bases outside the gene matches. CDR1 and CDR2 from the germline V gene are MGHRA and YSYEKL. The CDR3 DNA sequence: TGCGCCAGCAGCCAATGGACAGGGGGAAATGAAAAACTGTTTTTT. Protein product: CASSQWTGGNEKLFF.

This clonotype was picked up many times. CDR3 sequence (DNA): TGTGCCAGCAGTTCTGCCAGGGGAGGAGGCTACACCTTC. Translated: CASSSARGGGYTF. The chain recombines TRBV12-3 or TRBV12-4 with TRBJ1-2; a possible D gene is TRBD1 (6 bases). The length of the CDR3 is 13 residues. V was cut by 4 bases and J by 8 bases, with 14 bases left in between.

J is TRBJ1-6 and V is TRBV14; 7 nucleotides match TRBD1. V was pared by 4 bases and J by 6 bases, with 3 bases of the junction left unmatched. This CDR3 contains 14 residues. In germline, CDR1 is SGHDN, CDR2 FVKESK. The CDR3 region has the DNA TGTGCCAGCAGCCCGAGACAGGGTAATTCACCCCTCCACTTT. This translates into CASSPRQGNSPLHF.